This TCR beta chain is from a study of regulatory T cells in long-lasting Graves disease. Looking at the study overall: Antithyroid drugs had been given to newly diagnosed Graves' patients for under 3 months. General study results and limits: TCR diversity was lower in persistent Graves' patients (versus newly diagnosed ones).

In this sample, this clonotype turned up many times. The antigen is unknown. One end of the junction is discordant with germline, which a read error may explain. Time point in this sample: newly diagnosed GD, antithyroid drugs for less than 3 months. PBMC RNA served as the TCR library source. Patient provenance is recorded as an endocrinology department in Xi'an, China. With iRepertoire HTBI primers and Arm-PCR of CDR3 regions, TCR beta libraries were built. TCRdb itself ran the multiplex PCR reads through MiXCR, one entry per CDR3 protein. The sample includes about 470,000 distinct CDR3 sequences, about 16% of them seen just once. In germline, CDR1 is MNHGY, CDR2 SVAAGI. The CDR3 has 13 residues. The same sample was also studied in work on T cells in Graves' hyperthyroidism and ophthalmopathy. From that report: The study used the HTBI primer set for a first-round RT-PCR of the TCR CDR3.

The material sequenced was peripheral blood mononuclear cells (PBMCs), taken at new diagnosis, from a patient treated with antithyroid drugs. V usage is TRBV6-9 and J usage is TRBJ1-1; D call uncertain. The sequence came from a woman aged 25-40 years with Graves disease. The CDR3 nucleotides are TGTGCCAGCAGTTACGACCCGAACGCTGAAGCTTTCTTT. It translates to CASSYDPNAEAFF.